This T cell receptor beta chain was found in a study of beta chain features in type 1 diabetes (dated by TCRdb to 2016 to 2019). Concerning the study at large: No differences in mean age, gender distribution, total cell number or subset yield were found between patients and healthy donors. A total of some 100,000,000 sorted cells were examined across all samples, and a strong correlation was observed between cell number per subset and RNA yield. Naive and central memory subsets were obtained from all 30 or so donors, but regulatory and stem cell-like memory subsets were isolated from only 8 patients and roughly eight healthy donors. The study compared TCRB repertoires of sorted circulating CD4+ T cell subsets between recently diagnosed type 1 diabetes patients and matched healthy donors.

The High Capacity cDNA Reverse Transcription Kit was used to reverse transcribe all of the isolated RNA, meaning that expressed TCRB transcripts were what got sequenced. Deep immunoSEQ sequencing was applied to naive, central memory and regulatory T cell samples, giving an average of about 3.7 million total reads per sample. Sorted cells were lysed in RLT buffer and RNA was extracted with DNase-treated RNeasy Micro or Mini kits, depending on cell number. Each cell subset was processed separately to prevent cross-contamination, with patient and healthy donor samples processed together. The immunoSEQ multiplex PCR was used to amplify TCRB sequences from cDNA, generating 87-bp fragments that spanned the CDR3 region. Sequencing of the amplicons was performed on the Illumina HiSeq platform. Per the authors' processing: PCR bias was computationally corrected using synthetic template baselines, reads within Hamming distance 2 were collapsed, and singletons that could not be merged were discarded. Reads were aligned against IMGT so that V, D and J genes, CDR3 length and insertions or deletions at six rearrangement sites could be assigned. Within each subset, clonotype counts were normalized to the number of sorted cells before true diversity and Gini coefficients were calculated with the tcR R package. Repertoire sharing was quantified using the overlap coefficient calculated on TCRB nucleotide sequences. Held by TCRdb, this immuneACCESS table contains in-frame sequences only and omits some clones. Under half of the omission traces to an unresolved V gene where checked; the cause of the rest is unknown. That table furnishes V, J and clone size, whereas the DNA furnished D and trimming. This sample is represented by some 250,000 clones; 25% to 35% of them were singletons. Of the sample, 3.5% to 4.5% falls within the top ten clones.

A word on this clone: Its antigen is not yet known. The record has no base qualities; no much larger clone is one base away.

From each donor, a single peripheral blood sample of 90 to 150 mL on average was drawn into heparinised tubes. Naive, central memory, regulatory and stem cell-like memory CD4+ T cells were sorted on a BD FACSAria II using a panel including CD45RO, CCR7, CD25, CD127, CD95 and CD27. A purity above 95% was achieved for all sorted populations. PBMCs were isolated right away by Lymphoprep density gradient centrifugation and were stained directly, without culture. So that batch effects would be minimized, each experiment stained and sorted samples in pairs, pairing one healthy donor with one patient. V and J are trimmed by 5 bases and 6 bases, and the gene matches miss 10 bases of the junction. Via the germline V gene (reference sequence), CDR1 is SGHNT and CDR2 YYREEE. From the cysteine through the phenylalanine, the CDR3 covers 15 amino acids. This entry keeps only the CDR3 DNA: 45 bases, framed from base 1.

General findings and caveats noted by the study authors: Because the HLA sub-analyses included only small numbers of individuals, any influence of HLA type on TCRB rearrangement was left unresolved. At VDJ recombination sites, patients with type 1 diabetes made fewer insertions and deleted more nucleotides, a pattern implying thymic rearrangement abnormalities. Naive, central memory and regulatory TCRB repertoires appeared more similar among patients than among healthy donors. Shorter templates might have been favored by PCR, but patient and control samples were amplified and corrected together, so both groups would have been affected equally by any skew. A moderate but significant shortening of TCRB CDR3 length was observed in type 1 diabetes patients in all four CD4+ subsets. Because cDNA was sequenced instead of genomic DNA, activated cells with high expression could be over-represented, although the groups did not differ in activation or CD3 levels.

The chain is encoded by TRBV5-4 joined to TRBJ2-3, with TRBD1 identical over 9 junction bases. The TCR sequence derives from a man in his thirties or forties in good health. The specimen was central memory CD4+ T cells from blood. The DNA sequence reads TGTGCCAGCAGTAATCCGGGACAGGGAAGGGATACGCAGTATTTT. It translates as CASSNPGQGRDTQYF. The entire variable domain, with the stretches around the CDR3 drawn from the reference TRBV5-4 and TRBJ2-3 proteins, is ETGVTQSPTHLIKTRGQQVTLRCSSQSGHNTVSWYQQALGQGPQFIFQYYREEENGRGNFPPRFSGLQFPNYSSELNVNALELDDSALYLCASSNPGQGRDTQYFGPGTRLTVL.